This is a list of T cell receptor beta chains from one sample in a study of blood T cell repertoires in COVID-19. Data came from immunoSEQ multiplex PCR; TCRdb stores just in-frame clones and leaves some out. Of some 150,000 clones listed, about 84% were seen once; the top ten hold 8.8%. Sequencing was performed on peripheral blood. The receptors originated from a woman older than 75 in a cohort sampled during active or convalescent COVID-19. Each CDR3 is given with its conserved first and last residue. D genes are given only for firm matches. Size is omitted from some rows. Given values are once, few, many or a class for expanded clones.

CASSQEDRRPYEQYF	TGTGCCAGCAGCCAAGAAGACAGGCGACCCTACGAGCAGTACTTC	TRBV3-1/TRBV3-2	TRBJ2-7	-	-
CASTGLNSFEQFF	TGTGCCAGCACGGGACTGAATAGCTTTGAGCAGTTCTTC	TRBV5-4	TRBJ2-1	-	-
CASRTGLTGANVLTF	TGTGCCAGCAGAACAGGACTAACTGGGGCCAACGTCCTGACTTTC	TRBV6-6	TRBJ2-6	-	-
CSASWGQGTEAFF	TGCAGTGCTAGTTGGGGGCAGGGAACTGAAGCTTTCTTT	TRBV20-1	TRBJ1-1	-	-
CASSPGTNVNQPQHF	TGTGCCAGCAGCCCAGGAACTAATGTCAATCAGCCCCAGCATTTT	TRBV6-2/TRBV6-3	TRBJ1-5	few	-
CASSREYQETQYF	TGTGCCAGCTCACGAGAGTACCAAGAGACCCAGTACTTC	TRBV18	TRBJ2-5	-	-
CASRTDRGRATEAFF	TGTGCCAGCAGGACGGACAGGGGACGGGCCACTGAAGCTTTCTTT	TRBV6-5	TRBJ1-1	-	TRBD1
CASSYRTGINYGYTF	TGTGCCAGTAGTTACCGGACAGGGATCAACTATGGCTACACCTTC	TRBV19	TRBJ1-2	-	TRBD1
CAWSVHEGYQPQHF	TGTGCCTGGAGTGTACATGAGGGCTATCAGCCCCAGCATTTT	TRBV30	TRBJ1-5	-	-
CASSLGTENSPLHF	TGTGCCAGCAGCTTGGGGACAGAAAATTCACCCCTCCACTTT	TRBV5-4	TRBJ1-6	-	-
CASSQGSYNSPLHF	TGCGCCAGCAGCCAGGGAAGTTATAATTCACCCCTCCACTTT	TRBV5-1	TRBJ1-6	-	-